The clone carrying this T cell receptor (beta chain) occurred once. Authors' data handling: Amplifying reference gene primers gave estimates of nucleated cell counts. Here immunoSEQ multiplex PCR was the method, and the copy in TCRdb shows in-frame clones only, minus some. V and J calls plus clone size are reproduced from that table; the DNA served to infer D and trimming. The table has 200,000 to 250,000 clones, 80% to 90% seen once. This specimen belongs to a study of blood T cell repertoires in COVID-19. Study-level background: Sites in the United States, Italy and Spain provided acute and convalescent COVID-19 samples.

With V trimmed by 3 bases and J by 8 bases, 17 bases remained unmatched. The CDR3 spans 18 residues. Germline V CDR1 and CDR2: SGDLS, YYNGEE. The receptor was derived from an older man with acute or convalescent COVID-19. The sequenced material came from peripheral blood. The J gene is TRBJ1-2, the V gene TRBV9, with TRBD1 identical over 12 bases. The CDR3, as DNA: TGTGCCAGCAGCGCTTCGCCGGGACAGGGGGCGCGGGGCTTAGGCTACACCTTC. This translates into CASSASPGQGARGLGYTF.